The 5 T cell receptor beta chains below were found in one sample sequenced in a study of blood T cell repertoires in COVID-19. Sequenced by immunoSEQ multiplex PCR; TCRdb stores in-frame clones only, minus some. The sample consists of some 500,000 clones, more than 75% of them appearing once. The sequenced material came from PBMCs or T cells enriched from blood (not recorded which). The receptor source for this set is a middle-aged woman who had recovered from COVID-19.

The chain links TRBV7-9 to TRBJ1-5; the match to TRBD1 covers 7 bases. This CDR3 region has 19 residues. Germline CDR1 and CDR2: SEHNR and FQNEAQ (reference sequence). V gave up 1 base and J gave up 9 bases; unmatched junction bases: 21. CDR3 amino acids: CASSLEWGQGDGVGRPQHF. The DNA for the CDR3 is TGTGCCAGCAGCTTAGAATGGGGCCAGGGGGACGGCGTAGGTAGGCCCCAGCATTTT.

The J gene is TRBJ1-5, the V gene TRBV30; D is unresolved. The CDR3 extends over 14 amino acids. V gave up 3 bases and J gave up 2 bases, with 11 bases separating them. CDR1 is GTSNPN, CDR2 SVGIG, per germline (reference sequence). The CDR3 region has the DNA TGTGCCTGGAGGCCCCGTAAGCGCAATCAGCCCCAGCATTTT. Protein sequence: CAWRPRKRNQPQHF.

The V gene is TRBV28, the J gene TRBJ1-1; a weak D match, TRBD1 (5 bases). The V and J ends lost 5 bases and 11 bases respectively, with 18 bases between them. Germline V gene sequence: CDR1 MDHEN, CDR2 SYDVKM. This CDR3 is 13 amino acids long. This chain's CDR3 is CASSRDSNSFAFF. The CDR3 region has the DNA TGTGCCAGCAGTCGGGACTCAAACTCTTTCGCTTTCTTT.

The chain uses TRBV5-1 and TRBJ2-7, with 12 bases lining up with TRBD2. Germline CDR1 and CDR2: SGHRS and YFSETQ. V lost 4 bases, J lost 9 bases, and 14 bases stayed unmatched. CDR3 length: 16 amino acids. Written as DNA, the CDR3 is TGCGCCAGCAGCCCGGTCGCCGGGACTAGCGGGTCGGTGCAGTACTTC. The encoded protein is CASSPVAGTSGSVQYF.

The CDR3 region has the DNA TGTGCCTGGAGTAGAGGTCCCGGGGAGCTGTTTTTT. As protein: CAWSRGPGELFF. The genes are TRBV30 and TRBJ2-2; no reliable D call. Trimming pared 2 bases from V and 6 bases from J, leaving 7 bases between. The CDR3 spans 12 residues. In germline, CDR1 is GTSNPN, CDR2 SVGIG (reference sequence). Full variable domain (remainder filled in from reference TRBV30 and TRBJ2-2): SQTIHQWPATLVQPVGSPLSLECTVEGTSNPNLYWYRQAAGRGLQLLFYSVGIGQISSEVPQNLSASRPQDRQFILSSKKLLLSDSGFYLCAWSRGPGELFFGEGSRLTVL.